Presented here are 4 T cell receptor beta chains from one specimen sequenced in a study of T cell responses to AZD1222 COVID-19 vaccine. The repertoire was sequenced with immunoSEQ multiplex PCR; TCRdb's copy has only in-frame clones and lacks some. This sample has under 200,000 clones, with more than 75% found just once. Sample: peripheral blood, taken 28 days after the second AZD1222 dose. Receptors were obtained from an adult who received the AZD1222 COVID-19 vaccine.

This chain joins TRBV6-5 and TRBJ2-5; D not certain. This CDR3 is built from 13 residues. The germline CDR1 and CDR2 sequences are MNHEY and SVGAGI. V shed 5 bases and J shed 3 bases, with 10 bases lying between them. CDR3 in amino acids: CASSKSSKETQYF. The CDR3 coding sequence is TGTGCCAGCAGTAAAAGTAGTAAAGAGACCCAGTACTTC.

This chain links TRBV28 with TRBJ1-2; D not resolved. CDR1 is MDHEN and CDR2 is SYDVKM in the germline V gene. V lost 4 bases to trimming and J lost 2 bases, with 8 bases between them. The CDR3 has 13 residues. The CDR3 coding sequence is TGTGCCAGCAGTTCCGGGCAGAACTATGGCTACACCTTC. Its translation: CASSSGQNYGYTF.

This sequence joins TRBV29-1 and TRBJ1-1; 8 nucleotides match TRBD1. The CDR3 loop spans 14 amino acids. The germline V gene encodes CDR1 SQVTM and CDR2 ANQGSEA. V lost 7 bases, J lost 6 bases, and 13 bases stayed unmatched. The CDR3, as DNA: TGCAGCGCGGCAAAAGGACAGGGCTCCGCTGAAGCTTTCTTT. Translating it yields CSAAKGQGSAEAFF.

This clone was observed a few times. This chain connects TRBV7-8 to TRBJ1-2; D not certain. In germline, CDR1 is SGHVS, CDR2 FQNEAQ. The CDR3 sequence is 15 residues long. The ends were cut back, 3 bases at V and 0 bases at J, with 11 bases in the middle. The CDR3: CASSLKDPTNYGYTF. DNA of the CDR3: TGTGCCAGCAGCTTGAAGGATCCCACTAACTATGGCTACACCTTC.